This TCR beta chain stems from a study of blood T cell repertoires in COVID-19. Study background: The study drew acute and convalescent COVID-19 samples from the United States, Italy and Spain. Nucleic acid was either cDNA or gDNA, and it came from T cells, B-cell-depleted T cells, or PBMCs.

The CDR3 runs to 16 residues. Germline CDR1 MNHEY, CDR2 SMNVEV (reference sequence). With 0 bases clipped from V and 2 bases from J, the junction kept 6 bases outside the gene matches. Per the original methods: Reference gene primer amplification gave nucleated cell count estimates. Using immunoSEQ multiplex PCR, the repertoire was profiled, and TCRdb retains in-frame clones only, with some absent. For V, J and clone size, that table is used; D and trimming come from the DNA. The table shows roughly 350,000 clones, with approximately 91% occurring only once. In Seattle, patients joined the study during active infection and were tracked longitudinally.

The chain employs TRBV27 and TRBJ1-2; 7 nucleotides agree with TRBD1. Material for sequencing was peripheral blood. The clonotype comes from a woman aged 70-85 years with COVID-19, enrolled during active disease. The CDR3 coding sequence is TGTGCCAGCAGTTTATCCGGGACAGACCAGAACTATGGCTACACCTTC. It translates to CASSLSGTDQNYGYTF.